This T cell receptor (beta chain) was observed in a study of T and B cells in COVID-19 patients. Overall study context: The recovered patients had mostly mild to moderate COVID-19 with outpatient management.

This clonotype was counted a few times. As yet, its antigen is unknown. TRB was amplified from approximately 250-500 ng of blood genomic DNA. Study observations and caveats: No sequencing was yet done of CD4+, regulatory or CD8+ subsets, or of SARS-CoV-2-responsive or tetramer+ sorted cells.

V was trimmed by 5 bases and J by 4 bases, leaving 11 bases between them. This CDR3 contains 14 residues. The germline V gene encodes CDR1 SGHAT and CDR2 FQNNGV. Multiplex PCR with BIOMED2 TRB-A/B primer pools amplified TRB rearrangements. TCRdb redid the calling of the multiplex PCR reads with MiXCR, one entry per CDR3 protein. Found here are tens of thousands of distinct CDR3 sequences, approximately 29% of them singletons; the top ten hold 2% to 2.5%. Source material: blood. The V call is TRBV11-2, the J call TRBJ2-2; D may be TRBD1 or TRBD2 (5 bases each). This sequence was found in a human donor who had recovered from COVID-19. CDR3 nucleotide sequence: TGTGCCAGCAGCCAACTGAGGGGCACCGGGGAGCTGTTTTTT. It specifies CASSQLRGTGELFF.